This T cell receptor (beta chain) derives from a study of cytomegalovirus exposure and HLA in healthy donors. On the study more broadly: Of the donors genotyped, approximately 400 in all, around 77% fell in the Caucasian-associated ancestry cluster.

On this clone: Antigen unknown. This sample also contains other DNA sequences that code for the same CDR3.

The CDR3 loop spans 15 amino acids. CDR1 SGHTA and CDR2 FQGTGA come from the germline V gene. Trimming took 2 bases from V and 4 from J; bases not matched to a gene: 5. Vbeta (60) and Jbeta (13) primers were used in the PCR. Method: immunoSEQ multiplex PCR; TCRdb's copy keeps in-frame clones and lacks some. The data show approximately 110,000 clones, with 65% to 85% seen just once and approximately 0.22% held by the top ten. General study points: Analysis was carried out at a later point, and it linked a missense DCLRE1C variant to TCR beta V- and J-gene trimming.

The TCR was taken from a man aged 45-65 years in good health and CMV-seronegative. Sequenced sample: PBMCs. The gene calls are TRBV7-3 and TRBJ2-3, with TRBD2 matching 8 bases. CDR3 sequence reads: CASSLLAGGADTQYF. The CDR3 region has the DNA TGTGCCAGCAGCTTATTGGCGGGGGGCGCAGATACGCAGTATTTT.